This T cell receptor beta chain comes out of a study of blood T cell repertoires in COVID-19 (TCRdb year 2020). Describing the broader study: The collaborator samples originated in the United States, Italy and Spain and spanned the acute and convalescent phases of COVID-19. The repertoires were released in a freely available public database intended as a resource for research on the immune response to SARS-CoV-2. Where available, HLA class I and class II types were taken from metadata supplied by the sample provider and were not determined by assay-based typing. The samples were drawn from two sources: the first 160 participants of the ongoing ImmuneRACE study, and 950 to 1,500 subjects contributed by 6 global collaborators. Sample metadata almost always included a de-identified subject ID, COVID-19 status, age in years and sex. Deeply sampled blood TCRbeta repertoires from subjects exposed to, actively infected with, or recovered from COVID-19 were included in the dataset. The material from the prospective study consisted of cDNA or gDNA derived from T cells, B-cell-depleted T cells, or PBMCs.

The immunoSEQ Assay, a bias-controlled multiplex PCR, was used to amplify TCRbeta CDR3 regions from genomic DNA. The authors processed their data as follows. The number of nucleated cells in each sample was estimated from the amplification of reference gene primers within the assay. To quantify the absolute abundance of each unique TCRbeta CDR3 rearrangement, sequence reads were collapsed and filtered. Productive Simpson clonality was computed per sample as the square root of Simpson's diversity index over productive rearrangements. Sourced from immuneACCESS, this table was stored by TCRdb with only in-frame sequences that have V and J called. A share of the clones is absent; for the studies checked, an unresolved V gene accounts for under half, and the remainder has no known explanation. Clone size and V and J calls were adopted from that table, with D and trimming inferred from the DNA. Within this sample are 150,000 to 200,000 clones, with about 81% of them counted one time only. Jointly, the top ten make up about a tenth of the sample.

As concerns this clone: What antigen it recognizes has not been identified. No quality values exist for individual bases; no much larger clone is one base distant. This sample also contains other DNA sequences that code for the same CDR3.

Collaborating institutions collected whole blood in K2EDTA tubes following their own protocols. For TCRbeta analysis, collaborators shipped samples as frozen whole blood, isolated PBMCs, or DNA extracted from either of those sample types. Its CDR3 holds 15 amino acids, cysteine through phenylalanine. The retained sequence is limited to the CDR3, 45 bases, with the frame set at the first base. The germline V gene (reference sequence) sets CDR1 to SEHNR and CDR2 to FQNEAQ. A distance of 12 bases separates the germline ends of V and J, which lose 5 bases and 1 base respectively. Study-level results and caveats: The amount of clinical and demographic metadata varied by source and participant and was provided uncurated.

Sequenced: peripheral blood. The V and J segments used are TRBV7-9 and TRBJ2-1; D gene: possibly TRBD1, on 7 matching bases. This receptor was taken from a human donor in a cohort sampled during active COVID-19. In nucleotide form, the sequence is TGTGCCAGCAGCCCACCAGGGGGGTCCTACAATGAGCAGTTCTTC. This encodes CASSPPGGSYNEQFF.